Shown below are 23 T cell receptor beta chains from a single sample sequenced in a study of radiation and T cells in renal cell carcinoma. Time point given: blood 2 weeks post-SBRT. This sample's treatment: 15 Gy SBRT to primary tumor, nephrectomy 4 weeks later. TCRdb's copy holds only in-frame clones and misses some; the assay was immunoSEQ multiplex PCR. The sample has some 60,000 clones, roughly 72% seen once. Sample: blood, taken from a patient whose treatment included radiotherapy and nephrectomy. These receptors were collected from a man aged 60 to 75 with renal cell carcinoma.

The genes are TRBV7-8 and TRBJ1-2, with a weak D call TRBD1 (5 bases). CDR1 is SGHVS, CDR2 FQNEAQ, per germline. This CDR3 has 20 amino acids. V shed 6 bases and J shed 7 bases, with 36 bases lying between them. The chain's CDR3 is CASRKGAGLEWIRGRGGYTF. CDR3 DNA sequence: TGTGCCAGCAGAAAAGGGGCTGGGCTCGAATGGATCCGGGGCCGAGGTGGCTACACCTTC.

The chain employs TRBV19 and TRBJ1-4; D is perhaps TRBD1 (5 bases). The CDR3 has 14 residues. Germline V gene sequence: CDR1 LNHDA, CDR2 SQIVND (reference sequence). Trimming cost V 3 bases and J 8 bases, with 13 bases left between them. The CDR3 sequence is CASSISSWDEKLFF. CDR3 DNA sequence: TGTGCCAGTAGTATCAGCTCATGGGACGAAAAACTGTTTTTT.

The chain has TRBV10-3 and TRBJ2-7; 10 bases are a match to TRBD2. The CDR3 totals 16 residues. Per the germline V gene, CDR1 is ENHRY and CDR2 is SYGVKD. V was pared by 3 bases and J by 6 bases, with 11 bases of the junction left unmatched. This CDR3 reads CAISDRASGSFGEQYV. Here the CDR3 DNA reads TGTGCCATCAGTGATCGGGCTAGCGGGAGTTTCGGCGAGCAGTACGTC.

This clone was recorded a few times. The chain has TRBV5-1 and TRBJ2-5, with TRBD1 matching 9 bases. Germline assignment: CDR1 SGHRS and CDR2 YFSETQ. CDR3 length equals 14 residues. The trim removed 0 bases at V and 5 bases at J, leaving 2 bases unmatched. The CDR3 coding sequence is TGCGCCAGCAGCTTGGACAGGGGGCCTGAGACCCAGTACTTC. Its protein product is CASSLDRGPETQYF.

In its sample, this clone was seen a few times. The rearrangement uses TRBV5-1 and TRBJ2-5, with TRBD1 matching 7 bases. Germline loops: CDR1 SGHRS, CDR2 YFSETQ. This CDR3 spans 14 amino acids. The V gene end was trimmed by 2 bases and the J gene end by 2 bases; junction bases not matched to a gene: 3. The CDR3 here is CASSLGTAQETQYF. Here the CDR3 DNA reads TGCGCCAGCAGCTTAGGGACAGCACAAGAGACCCAGTACTTC.

CDR3 in amino acids: CASSQDTNYEQYF. CDR3 nucleotide sequence: TGTGCCAGCAGCCAAGATACCAACTACGAGCAGTACTTC. The chain carries TRBV5-4 and TRBJ2-7; D ambiguous. Germline lookup yields CDR1 SGHNT and CDR2 YYREEE (reference sequence). The germline V and J ends were trimmed by 4 bases and 3 bases, with 11 bases remaining between them. This CDR3 has 13 residues.

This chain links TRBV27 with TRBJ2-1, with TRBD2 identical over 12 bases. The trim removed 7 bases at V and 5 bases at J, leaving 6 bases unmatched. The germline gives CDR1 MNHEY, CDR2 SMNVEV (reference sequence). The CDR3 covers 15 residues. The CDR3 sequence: CASILAGGPNNEQFF. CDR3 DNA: TGTGCCAGCATTCTAGCGGGAGGGCCAAACAATGAGCAGTTCTTC.

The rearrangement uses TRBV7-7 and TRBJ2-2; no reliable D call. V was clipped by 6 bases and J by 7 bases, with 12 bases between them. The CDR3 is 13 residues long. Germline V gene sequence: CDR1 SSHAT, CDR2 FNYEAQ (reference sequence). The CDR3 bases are TGTGCCAGCAGGCCGGGCCTAGGCGGGGAGCTGTTTTTT. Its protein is CASRPGLGGELFF.

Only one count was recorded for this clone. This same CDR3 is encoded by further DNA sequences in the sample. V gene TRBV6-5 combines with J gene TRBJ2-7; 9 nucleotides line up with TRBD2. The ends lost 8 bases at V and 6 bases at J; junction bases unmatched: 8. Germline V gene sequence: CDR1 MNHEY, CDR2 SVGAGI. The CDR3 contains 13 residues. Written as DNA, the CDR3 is TGTGCCAGCGGCCGGCTAGCGGGGCTCGAGCAGTACGTC. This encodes CASGRLAGLEQYV.

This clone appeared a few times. CDR3 region: CASSLRTENTEAFF. The CDR3 DNA sequence: TGTGCCAGCAGCCTACGGACAGAGAACACTGAAGCTTTCTTT. The gene calls are TRBV9 and TRBJ1-1; D might be TRBD1 (6 bases). The CDR3 has 14 amino acids. Germline V gene data show CDR1 as SGDLS and CDR2 as YYNGEE. The ends were cut back, 4 bases at V and 1 base at J, with 11 bases in the middle.

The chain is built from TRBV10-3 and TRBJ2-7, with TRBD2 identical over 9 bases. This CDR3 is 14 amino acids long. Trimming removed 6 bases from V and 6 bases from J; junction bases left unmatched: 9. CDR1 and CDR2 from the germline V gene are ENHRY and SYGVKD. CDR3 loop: CAIRREIAGVEQYV. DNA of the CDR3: TGTGCCATCAGACGGGAAATAGCGGGAGTCGAGCAGTACGTC.

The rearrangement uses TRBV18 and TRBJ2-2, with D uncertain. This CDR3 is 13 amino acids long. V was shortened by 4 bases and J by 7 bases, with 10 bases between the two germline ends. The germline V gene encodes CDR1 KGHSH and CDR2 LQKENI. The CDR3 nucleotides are TGTGCCAGCTCACAGAAGGAGATCGGGGAGCTGTTTTTT. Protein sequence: CASSQKEIGELFF. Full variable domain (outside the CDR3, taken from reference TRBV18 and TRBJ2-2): NAGVMQNPRHLVRRRGQEARLRCSPMKGHSHVYWYRQLPEEGLKFMVYLQKENIIDESGMPKERFSAEFPKEGPSILRIQQVVRGDSAAYFCASSQKEIGELFFGEGSRLTVL.

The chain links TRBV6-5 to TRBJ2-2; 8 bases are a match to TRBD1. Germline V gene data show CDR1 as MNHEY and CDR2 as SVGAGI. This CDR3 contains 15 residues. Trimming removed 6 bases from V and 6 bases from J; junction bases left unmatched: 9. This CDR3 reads CASSPRQGLSGELFF. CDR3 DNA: TGTGCCAGCAGCCCTCGACAGGGGTTGTCCGGGGAGCTGTTTTTT.

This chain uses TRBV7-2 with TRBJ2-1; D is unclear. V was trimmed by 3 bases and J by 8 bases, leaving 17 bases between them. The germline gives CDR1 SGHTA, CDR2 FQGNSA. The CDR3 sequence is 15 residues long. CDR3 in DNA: TGTGCCAGCAGCTTGGGCGATCCCAACGTTCATGAGCAGTTCTTC. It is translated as CASSLGDPNVHEQFF.

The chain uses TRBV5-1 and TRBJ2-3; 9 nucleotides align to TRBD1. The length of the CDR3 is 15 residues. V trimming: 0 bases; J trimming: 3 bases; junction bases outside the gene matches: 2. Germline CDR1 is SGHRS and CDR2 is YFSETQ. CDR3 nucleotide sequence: TGCGCCAGCAGCTTGGGGGACAGGGCGACAGATACGCAGTATTTT. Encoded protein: CASSLGDRATDTQYF.

DNA of the CDR3: TGTGCCAGTACGACCTTGGACAGGTCCCTAAGCTACACCTTC. Amino acid sequence: CASTTLDRSLSYTF. The chain combines TRBV19 with TRBJ1-2; 7 bases align to TRBD1. J gave up 9 bases and V 7 bases, and 14 bases lay outside the gene matches. The CDR3 is made up of 14 amino acids. The germline gives CDR1 LNHDA, CDR2 SQIVND (reference sequence). The full variable domain, in which reference TRBV19 and TRBJ1-2 provide the parts outside the CDR3, is DGGITQSPKYLFRKEGQNVTLSCEQNLNHDAMYWYRQDPGQGLRLIYYSQIVNDFQKGDIAEGYSVSREKKESFPLTVTSAQKNPTAFYLCASTTLDRSLSYTFGSGTRLTVV.

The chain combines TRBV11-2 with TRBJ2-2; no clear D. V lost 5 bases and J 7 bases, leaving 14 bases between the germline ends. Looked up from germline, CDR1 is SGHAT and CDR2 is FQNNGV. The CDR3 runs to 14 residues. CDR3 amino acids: CASSPDSNGGELFF. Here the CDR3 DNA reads TGTGCCAGCAGCCCGGATTCAAACGGCGGGGAGCTGTTTTTT.

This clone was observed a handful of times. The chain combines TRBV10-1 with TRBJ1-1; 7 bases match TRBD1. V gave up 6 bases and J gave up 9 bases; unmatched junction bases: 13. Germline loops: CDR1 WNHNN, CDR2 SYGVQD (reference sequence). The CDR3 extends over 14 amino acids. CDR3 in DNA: TGCGCCAGCAGCTCTACCGGGACAGACGTAAAAGCTTTCTTT. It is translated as CASSSTGTDVKAFF.

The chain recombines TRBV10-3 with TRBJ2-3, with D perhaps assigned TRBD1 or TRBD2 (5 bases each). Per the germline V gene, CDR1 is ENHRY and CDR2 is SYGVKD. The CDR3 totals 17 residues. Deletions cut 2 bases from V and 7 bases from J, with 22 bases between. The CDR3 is CAISENGDSGSTNTQYF. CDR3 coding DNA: TGTGCCATCAGTGAGAACGGAGACAGTGGGAGCACGAATACGCAGTATTTT.

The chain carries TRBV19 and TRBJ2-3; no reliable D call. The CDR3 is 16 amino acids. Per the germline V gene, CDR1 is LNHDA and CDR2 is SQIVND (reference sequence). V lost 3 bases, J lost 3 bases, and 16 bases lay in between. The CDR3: CASSIKVGRLTDTQYF. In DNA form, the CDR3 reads TGTGCCAGTAGTATTAAAGTGGGTCGGTTAACAGATACGCAGTATTTT.

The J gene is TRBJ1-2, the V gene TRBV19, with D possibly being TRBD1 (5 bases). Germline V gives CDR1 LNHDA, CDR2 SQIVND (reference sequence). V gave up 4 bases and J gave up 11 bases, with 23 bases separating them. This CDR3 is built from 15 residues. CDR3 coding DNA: TGTGCCAGTAGTAAAACCTCGAGAGACAGAGTATCGTACACCTTC. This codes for CASSKTSRDRVSYTF.

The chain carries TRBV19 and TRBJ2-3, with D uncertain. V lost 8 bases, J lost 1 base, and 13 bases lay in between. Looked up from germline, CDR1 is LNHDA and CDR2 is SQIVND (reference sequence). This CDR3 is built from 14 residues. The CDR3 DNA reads TGTGCCAGTCGTTCAACTCCTGGCACAGATACGCAGTATTTT. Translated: CASRSTPGTDTQYF.

The DNA for the CDR3 is TGTGCCAGCAGTGATATCCAGCGGAGCACAGATACGCAGTATTTT. This codes for CASSDIQRSTDTQYF. The chain joins TRBV2 to TRBJ2-3; D possibly corresponds to TRBD2 (5 bases). V dropped 3 bases and J dropped 0 bases, with 10 bases sitting between them. The germline gives CDR1 SNHLY, CDR2 FYNNEI. The length of the CDR3 is 15 residues.